This TCR beta chain was identified during a study of blood T cell repertoires in COVID-19. Across the whole study: Sites across the United States, Italy and Spain contributed samples from acute and convalescent COVID-19. The analysed material was cDNA or gDNA that came from T cells, B-cell-depleted T cells, or PBMCs.

Authors' methods: Quantification of nucleated cells was approximated via reference gene primer amplification. The data were produced by immunoSEQ multiplex PCR, yet TCRdb's version contains in-frame clones alone and is incomplete. V and J calls and clone size follow that table, whereas D and trimming were derived from the DNA. The sample holds around 140,000 clones, about 86% seen once. Looked up from germline, CDR1 is DFQATT and CDR2 is SNEGSKA (reference sequence). This CDR3 is 14 amino acids long. The V end lost 3 bases, the J end lost 2 bases, and 11 bases lay between the germline ends. The source of this sequence is a human donor in a cohort sampled during active COVID-19. Sequencing was done on a sample of peripheral blood. The J gene is TRBJ1-3, the V gene TRBV20-1, with TRBD1 as a possible D gene (6 bases). CDR3 nucleotides: TGCAGTGCTAGTCGGGGGGGGCCTGGAAACACCATATATTTT. Its translation: CSASRGGPGNTIYF.